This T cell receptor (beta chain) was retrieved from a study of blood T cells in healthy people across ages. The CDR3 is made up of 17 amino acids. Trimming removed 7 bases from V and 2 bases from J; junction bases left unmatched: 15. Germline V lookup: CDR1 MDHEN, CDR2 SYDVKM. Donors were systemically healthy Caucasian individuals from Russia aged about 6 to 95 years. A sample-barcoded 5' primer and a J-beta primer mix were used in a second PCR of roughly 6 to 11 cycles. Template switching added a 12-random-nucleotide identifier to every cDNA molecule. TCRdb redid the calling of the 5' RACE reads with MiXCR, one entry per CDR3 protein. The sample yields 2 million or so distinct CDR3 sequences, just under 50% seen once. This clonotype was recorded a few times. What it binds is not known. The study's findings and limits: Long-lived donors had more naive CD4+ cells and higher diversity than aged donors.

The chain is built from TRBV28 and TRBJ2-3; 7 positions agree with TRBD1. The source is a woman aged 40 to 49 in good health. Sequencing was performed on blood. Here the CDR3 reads CASNHSPQGQNTDTQYF. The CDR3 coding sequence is TGTGCCAGCAACCACTCTCCCCAGGGACAGAACACAGATACGCAGTATTTT.